One and the same sample provided the 9 T cell receptor beta chains below, sequenced in a study of T cells after yellow fever vaccination. TCRdb called the 5' RACE reads again in MiXCR, with one record for every CDR3 protein. The sample has tens of thousands of distinct CDR3 sequences; around 6.2% are singletons. The starting material was PBMCs, either bulk or a sorted T-cell subset (CD4+, CD8+, memory, or dextramer-sorted; not recorded which), obtained on the day of the yellow fever booster vaccination. These receptors all come from a man younger than 30 who received the YFV17D yellow fever vaccine.

V is TRBV6-2 or TRBV6-3 and J is TRBJ2-7, with 12 bases that match TRBD1. Germline CDR1 is MNHEY and CDR2 is SVGEGT. The CDR3 has 18 residues. Germline trimming cut 6 bases from V and 4 bases from J; bases unmatched to any gene: 16. For the CDR3, the DNA is TGTGCCAGCAGACCCCGGGACAGGGGGCGCAGCGAGAAGTACGAGCAGTACTTC. Translating it yields CASRPRDRGRSEKYEQYF.

This clonotype was recorded at least ten times. The gene calls are TRBV7-9 and TRBJ1-1, with D hard to call. V gave up 5 bases and J gave up 6 bases, with 10 bases separating them. CDR3 size: 12 residues. Germline V gene sequence: CDR1 SEHNR, CDR2 FQNEAQ (reference sequence). The CDR3 DNA reads TGTGCCAGCAGCGCAAGTTGGGCTGAAGCTTTCTTT. Translated: CASSASWAEAFF.

This clonotype was found a few times. The J gene is TRBJ1-6, the V gene TRBV28; D ambiguous. With 4 bases removed from V and 4 bases from J, the gap between germline ends came to 14 bases. Germline CDR1 MDHEN, CDR2 SYDVKM. CDR3 size: 16 residues. The CDR3 nucleotides are TGTGCCAGCAGTTCGGAGCAGGCGGTTTATAATTCACCCCTCCACTTT. This translates into CASSSEQAVYNSPLHF.

Many counts were recorded for this clonotype. The rearrangement joins TRBV6-5 to TRBJ2-7; D is perhaps TRBD1 (5 bases). Germline CDR1 reads MNHEY; CDR2 reads SVGAGI. Trimming took off 7 bases at V and 3 bases at J, with 10 bases between the two ends. This CDR3 has 12 residues. DNA of the CDR3: TGTGCCAGCACCGGACAAAGCTACGAGCAGTACTTC. Residues: CASTGQSYEQYF.

Of note for this clonotype: The CDR3 end shows no conserved phenylalanine or tryptophan, and so a read error is likely. V usage is TRBV6-2 or TRBV6-3 and J usage is TRBJ2-1; D might be TRBD2 (5 bases). V was shortened by 2 bases and J by 8 bases, with 13 bases between the two germline ends. Germline CDR1 MNHEY, CDR2 SVGEGT. The CDR3 contains 14 residues. In nucleotides, the CDR3 is TGTGCCAGCAGTTACGGCGGCGGGTACTATGAGCAGTTCTCC. It yields the protein CASSYGGGYYEQFS.

This clonotype occurred many times. J is TRBJ1-1 and V is TRBV5-5; no reliable D call. The CDR3 runs 17 residues. Germline V gene sequence: CDR1 SGHKS, CDR2 YYEKEE (reference sequence). Trimming removed 9 bases from V and 0 bases from J, with 24 bases in between. Here the CDR3 reads CATQTDGRNNMNTEAFF. The CDR3 coding sequence is TGTGCCACCCAAACTGACGGGAGAAACAACATGAACACTGAAGCTTTCTTT.

This clonotype occurred many times. The CDR3 here is CASSPAGLIGAFF. The CDR3 DNA is TGCGCCAGCAGCCCAGCGGGGCTTATCGGAGCTTTCTTT. This chain links TRBV4-1 with TRBJ1-1; D may be TRBD1 (5 bases). CDR1 is MGHRA, CDR2 YSYEKL, per germline. The CDR3 runs 13 residues. The germline V and J ends were trimmed by 4 bases and 10 bases, with 16 bases remaining between them.

This clonotype was seen ten or more times. The chain has TRBV20-1 and TRBJ2-5; D remains ambiguous. The CDR3 consists of 14 residues. V gave up 3 bases and J gave up 2 bases, with 13 bases separating them. The germline V gene has CDR1 DFQATT and CDR2 SNEGSKA (reference sequence). CDR3 DNA: TGCAGTGCTAGTCGTGGTTCGAGACAAGAGACCCAGTACTTC. Protein sequence: CSASRGSRQETQYF.

The V call is TRBV27, the J call TRBJ2-5, with TRBD2 matching 8 bases. Germline V gives CDR1 MNHEY, CDR2 SMNVEV (reference sequence). Trimming took 4 bases from V and 0 from J; bases not matched to a gene: 4. The CDR3 runs to 15 residues. In nucleotides, the CDR3 is TGTGCCAGCAGTTCAATAGCGGGGTACCAAGAGACCCAGTACTTC. Residues: CASSSIAGYQETQYF.